One sample yielded the 22 T cell receptor beta chains listed below, sequenced in a study of T cells in Graves' hyperthyroidism and ophthalmopathy. It was RNA transcripts that yielded the amplified TCR beta CDR3 regions. A first-round RT-PCR of the TCR CDR3 used the HTBI primer set. TCRdb itself ran the multiplex PCR reads through MiXCR, one entry per CDR3 protein. Found here are roughly 380,000 distinct CDR3 sequences, approximately 15% of them singletons; the top ten hold roughly 20%. The source material was blood. The source of these receptors is a man under 40 with Graves' hyperthyroidism that later progressed to Graves' ophthalmopathy.

This chain joins TRBV6-1 and TRBJ2-7; unclear D gene. The V end was cut by 5 bases, the J end by 1 base, with 18 bases between. The germline V gene has CDR1 MNHNS and CDR2 SASEGT. The CDR3 runs to 16 residues. Here the CDR3 DNA reads TGTGCCAGCAGTCCGAGACCCCTGGAAAGGTCCTACGAGCAGTACTTC. Amino acids: CASSPRPLERSYEQYF.

A few counts support this clonotype. This chain connects TRBV5-1 to TRBJ1-5, with 7 bases lining up with TRBD1. This CDR3 region has 15 residues. With V trimmed by 3 bases and J by 6 bases, 9 bases remained unmatched. Germline V lookup: CDR1 SGHRS, CDR2 YFSETQ. CDR3 loop: CASSWDTGVGQPQHF. As DNA, the CDR3 is TGCGCCAGCAGCTGGGACACAGGGGTGGGTCAGCCCCAGCATTTT. Using reference TRBV5-1 and TRBJ1-5 for the parts outside the CDR3, the full variable domain is KAGVTQTPRYLIKTRGQQVTLSCSPISGHRSVSWYQQTPGQGLQFLFEYFSETQRNKGNFPGRFSGRQFSNSRSEMNVSTLELGDSALYLCASSWDTGVGQPQHFGDGTRLSIL.

This clonotype was seen ten or more times. This chain links TRBV11-1 with TRBJ2-7, with 11 nucleotides matching TRBD1. This CDR3 is 19 amino acids long. V dropped 4 bases and J dropped 3; count of bases not matched to a gene: 17. Germline CDR1 reads SGHAT; CDR2 reads FQDESV (reference sequence). Here the CDR3 DNA reads TGTGCCAGCAGCTCGACCCTGGACAGGGGGCGTTACGCCTACTACGAGCAGTACTTC. It codes for CASSSTLDRGRYAYYEQYF.

This clonotype was seen more than once but under ten times. The chain combines TRBV7-8 with TRBJ2-2, with 8 bases matching TRBD1. V gave up 3 bases and J gave up 4 bases; unmatched junction bases: 7. This CDR3 has 16 residues. The V gene's germline CDR1 is SGHVS and CDR2 FQNEAQ. CDR3 protein: CASSFLYRGTTGELFF. CDR3 nucleotide sequence: TGTGCCAGCAGCTTCTTGTACAGGGGGACCACCGGGGAGCTGTTTTTT.

The J gene is TRBJ2-7, the V gene TRBV18, with 8 positions matching TRBD1. Germline loops: CDR1 KGHSH, CDR2 LQKENI. The CDR3 is 17 residues long. The V segment lost 2 bases and the J segment 5 bases; nucleotides outside the gene matches: 14. The CDR3 sequence is CASSPILPTGGSDEQYF. The CDR3 nucleotides read TGTGCCAGCTCACCAATATTACCAACAGGGGGTTCGGACGAGCAGTACTTC.

Concerning this clonotype itself: A read error is possible here, since a much larger clone lies one base away. J is TRBJ2-5 and V is TRBV12-3 or TRBV12-4; D ambiguous. The CDR3 has 12 residues. The CDR3 nucleotides read TGTGCCAGCAGTTCCAACAGTGAGATCCAGTACTTC. Amino acid sequence: CASSSNSEIQYF.

This clonotype was seen many times. The CDR3 loop reads CASSLTGTGENEQFF. CDR3 nucleotides: TGCGCCAGCAGCTTGACCGGGACAGGGGAGAATGAGCAGTTCTTC. V usage is TRBV5-1 and J usage is TRBJ2-1; TRBD1 matches at 10 bases. The V gene end was trimmed by 1 base and the J gene end by 7 bases; junction bases not matched to a gene: 5. Per germline, CDR1 SGHRS and CDR2 YFSETQ. The length of the CDR3 is 15 residues.

This clonotype was counted at least ten times. CDR3 residues: CASTRNVHSNQPQHF. DNA of the CDR3: TGTGCCAGCACTAGGAACGTGCATAGCAATCAGCCCCAGCATTTT. This chain uses TRBV28 with TRBJ1-5, with unresolved D. CDR1 and CDR2 from the germline V gene are MDHEN and SYDVKM. Between the trimmed V and J ends, which lost 7 bases and 0 bases, there was a span of 13 bases. The CDR3 has 15 residues.

The chain combines TRBV2 with TRBJ1-6; a possible D gene is TRBD1 (5 bases). V lost 4 bases, J lost 7 bases, and 17 bases lay in between. The CDR3 extends over 16 amino acids. Per germline, CDR1 SNHLY and CDR2 FYNNEI. The CDR3 loop reads CASSVGRGFRNSPLHF. In DNA form, the CDR3 reads TGTGCCAGCAGTGTCGGTAGGGGCTTCCGGAATTCACCCCTCCACTTT.

This clonotype was counted a few times. The chain is built from TRBV27 and TRBJ2-5; D is ambiguous. This CDR3 has 13 residues. Trimming removed 3 bases from V and 2 bases from J, with 7 bases in between. Germline lookup yields CDR1 MNHEY and CDR2 SMNVEV (reference sequence). CDR3 DNA sequence: TGTGCCAGCAGTTTCACAGAACAAGAGACCCAGTACTTC. The encoded protein is CASSFTEQETQYF.

This rearrangement joins TRBV11-2 to TRBJ2-3; 14 bases are a match to TRBD2. The CDR3 has 17 amino acids. CDR1 and CDR2 (germline): SGHAT, FQNNGV. The J segment lost 1 base and the V segment lost 3 bases, leaving 3 bases of the junction unmatched. In DNA, the CDR3 is TGTGCCAGCAGCTTCCCGACTAGCGGGGGGGGCACAGATACGCAGTATTTT. It specifies CASSFPTSGGGTDTQYF.

This clonotype came up many times. V is TRBV3-1 and J is TRBJ2-5; 9 nucleotides match TRBD2. Per germline, CDR1 LGHDT and CDR2 YNNKEL (reference sequence). The CDR3 spans 15 residues. Trimming at V came to 5 bases and at J to 4 bases, leaving 8 bases not matched to a gene. The CDR3 here is CASSLRTSAIETQYF. The CDR3 DNA is TGTGCCAGCAGCTTACGGACTAGCGCCATAGAGACCCAGTACTTC.

Concerning this clonotype: A read error is possible here, since a much larger clone lies one base away. V is TRBV9 and J is TRBJ2-1; TRBD2 aligns across 11 bases. This CDR3 comprises 14 residues. The germline V gene has CDR1 SGDLS and CDR2 YYNGEE. V gave up 2 bases and J gave up 6 bases; unmatched junction bases: 1. The CDR3 loop reads CASSVSGGANEQFF. Here the CDR3 DNA reads TGTGCCAGCAGCGTTAGCGGGGGGGCCAATGAGCAGTTCTTC.

The chain couples TRBV5-6 to TRBJ1-4, with D possibly TRBD1 on 6 matching bases. V was cut by 2 bases and J by 2 bases, with 10 bases left in between. The CDR3 covers 15 residues. Germline CDR1 and CDR2: SGHDT and YYEEEE. CDR3 sequence reads: CASSFGGRTNEKLFF. The CDR3 region has the DNA TGTGCCAGCAGCTTTGGGGGCAGGACTAATGAAAAACTGTTTTTT. Using reference TRBV5-6 and TRBJ1-4 for the parts outside the CDR3, the full variable domain is DAGVTQSPTHLIKTRGQQVTLRCSPKSGHDTVSWYQQALGQGPQFIFQYYEEEERQRGNFPDRFSGHQFPNYSSELNVNALLLGDSALYLCASSFGGRTNEKLFFGSGTQLSVL.

This clonotype was seen many times. The chain uses TRBV28 and TRBJ2-1, with D possibly TRBD1 on 5 matching bases. Germline assignment: CDR1 MDHEN and CDR2 SYDVKM. CDR3 length equals 17 residues. With 6 bases removed from V and 3 bases from J, the gap between germline ends came to 21 bases. CDR3 residues: CASSIPPSGYDYNEQFF. DNA for the CDR3: TGTGCCAGCAGCATACCCCCCTCAGGGTATGACTACAATGAGCAGTTCTTC.

This clonotype was counted between two and nine times. The CDR3 region is CASSLFGGAAIMNTEAFF. CDR3 DNA sequence: TGTGCCAGCAGCTTATTCGGAGGGGCGGCTATTATGAACACTGAAGCTTTCTTT. V is TRBV11-3 and J is TRBJ1-1, with TRBD1 as a possible D gene (5 bases). V was shortened by 2 bases and J by 0 bases, with 19 bases between the two germline ends. Germline CDR1 SGHNT, CDR2 YENEEA. The CDR3 loop spans 18 amino acids.

This clonotype has at least ten counts. This chain joins TRBV11-2 and TRBJ2-1; the D is unclear. The V gene's germline CDR1 is SGHAT and CDR2 FQNNGV. The CDR3 runs to 12 residues. The V and J ends lost 0 bases and 8 bases respectively, with 5 bases between them. The CDR3 loop is CASSLDEHEQFF. The CDR3 DNA is TGTGCCAGCAGCTTAGACGAGCATGAGCAGTTCTTC.

This clonotype was counted many times. The gene calls are TRBV12-3 or TRBV12-4 and TRBJ2-1; TRBD2 matches 8 bases. The CDR3 has 12 amino acids. V lost 4 bases, J lost 8 bases, and 1 base stayed unmatched. DNA of the CDR3: TGTGCCAGCAGTTATAGCGGGGATGAGCAGTTCTTC. It yields the protein CASSYSGDEQFF.

The rearrangement uses TRBV19 and TRBJ1-2, with TRBD1 identical over 7 bases. The ends lost 8 bases at V and 2 bases at J; junction bases unmatched: 5. Germline V gives CDR1 LNHDA, CDR2 SQIVND (reference sequence). This CDR3 is built from 13 residues. As DNA, the CDR3 is TGTGCCAGTGGGGTGACAGGGAACTATGGCTACACCTTC. It is translated as CASGVTGNYGYTF.

The sample holds one count of this clonotype. The chain employs TRBV9 and TRBJ2-1; D may be TRBD1 (6 bases). Germline V gives CDR1 SGDLS, CDR2 YYNGEE. CDR3 length equals 16 residues. The V and J ends lost 0 bases and 5 bases respectively, with 15 bases between them. The DNA for the CDR3 is TGTGCCAGCAGCGTAGTCGGGACACGCAGTAACAATGAGCAGTTCTTC. Its translation: CASSVVGTRSNNEQFF.

This clonotype was seen at least ten times. The rearrangement joins TRBV20-1 to TRBJ1-2, with a tentative D call TRBD1 (6 bases). V gave up 3 bases and J gave up 0 bases, with 11 bases separating them. Germline-derived CDR1 and CDR2 are DFQATT and SNEGSKA (reference sequence). The CDR3 consists of 14 residues. This CDR3 reads CSASHRDTNYGYTF. The CDR3 DNA follows: TGCAGTGCTAGTCACCGGGACACTAACTATGGCTACACCTTC.

This clonotype was recorded many times. V and J are TRBV27 and TRBJ1-2, with TRBD1 as a possible D gene (5 bases). Between the trimmed V and J ends, which lost 4 bases and 4 bases, there was a span of 16 bases. CDR3 length: 15 residues. The germline CDR1 and CDR2 sequences are MNHEY and SMNVEV (reference sequence). CDR3 amino acids: CASSYTLTGRYGYTF. CDR3 nucleotides: TGTGCCAGCAGTTACACCTTGACGGGGCGCTATGGCTACACCTTC.